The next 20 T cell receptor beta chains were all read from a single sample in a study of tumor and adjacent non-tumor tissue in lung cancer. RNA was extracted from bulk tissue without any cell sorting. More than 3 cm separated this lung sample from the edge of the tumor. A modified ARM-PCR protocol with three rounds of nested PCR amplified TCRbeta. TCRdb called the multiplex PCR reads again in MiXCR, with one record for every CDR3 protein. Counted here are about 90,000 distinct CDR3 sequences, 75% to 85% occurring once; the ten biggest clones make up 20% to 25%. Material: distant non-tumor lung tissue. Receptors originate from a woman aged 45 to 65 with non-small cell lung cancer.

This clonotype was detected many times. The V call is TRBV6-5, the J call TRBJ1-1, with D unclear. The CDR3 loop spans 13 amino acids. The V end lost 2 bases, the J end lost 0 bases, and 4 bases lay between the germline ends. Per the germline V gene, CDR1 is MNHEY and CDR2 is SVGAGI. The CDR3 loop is CASSYVMNTEAFF. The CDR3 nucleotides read TGTGCCAGCAGTTACGTTATGAACACTGAAGCTTTCTTT.

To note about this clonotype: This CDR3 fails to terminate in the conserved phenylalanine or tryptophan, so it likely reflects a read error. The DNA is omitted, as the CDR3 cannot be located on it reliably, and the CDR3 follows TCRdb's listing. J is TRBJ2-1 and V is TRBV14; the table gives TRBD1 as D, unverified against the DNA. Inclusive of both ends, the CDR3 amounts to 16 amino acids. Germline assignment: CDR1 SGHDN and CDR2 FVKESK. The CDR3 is CASSQVGRGLRDEQSL.

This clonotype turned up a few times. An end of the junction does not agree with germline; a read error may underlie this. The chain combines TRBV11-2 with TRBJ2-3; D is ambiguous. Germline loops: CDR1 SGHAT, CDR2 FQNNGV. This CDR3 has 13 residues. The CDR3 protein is CASSLGTKDMQYF. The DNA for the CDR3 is TGTGCCAGCAGCTTAGGGACGAAGGATATGCAGTATTTT.

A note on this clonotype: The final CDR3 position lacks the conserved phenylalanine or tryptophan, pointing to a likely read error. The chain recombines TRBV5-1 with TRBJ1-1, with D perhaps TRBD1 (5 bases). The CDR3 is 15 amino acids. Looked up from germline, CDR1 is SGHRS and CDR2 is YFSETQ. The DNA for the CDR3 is TGCGCTAGCAGCTTGCAGGATTCGCGGACAACTGAAGCTTTCTTA. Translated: CASSLQDSRTTEAFL.

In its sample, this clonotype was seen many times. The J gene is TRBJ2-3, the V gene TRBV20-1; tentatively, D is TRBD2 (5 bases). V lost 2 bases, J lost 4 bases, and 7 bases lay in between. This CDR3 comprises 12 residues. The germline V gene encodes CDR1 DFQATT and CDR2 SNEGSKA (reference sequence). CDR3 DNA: TGCAGTGCTAGACTAGCTCCAGATACGCAGTATTTT. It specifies CSARLAPDTQYF.

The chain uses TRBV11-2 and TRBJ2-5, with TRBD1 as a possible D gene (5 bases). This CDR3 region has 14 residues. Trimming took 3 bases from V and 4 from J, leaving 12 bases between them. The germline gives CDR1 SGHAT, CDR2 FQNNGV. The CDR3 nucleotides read TGTGCCAGCAGCTTCAGCAGGGCCACAGAGACCCAGTACTTC. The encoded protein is CASSFSRATETQYF.

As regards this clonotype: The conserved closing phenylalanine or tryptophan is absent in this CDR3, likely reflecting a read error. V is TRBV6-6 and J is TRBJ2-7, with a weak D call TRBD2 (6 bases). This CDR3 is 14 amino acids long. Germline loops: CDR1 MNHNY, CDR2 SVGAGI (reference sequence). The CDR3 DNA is TGTTCCAGCATCACACGGGACTCCCCCTACGAGCAGTACTAC. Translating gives CSSITRDSPYEQYY.

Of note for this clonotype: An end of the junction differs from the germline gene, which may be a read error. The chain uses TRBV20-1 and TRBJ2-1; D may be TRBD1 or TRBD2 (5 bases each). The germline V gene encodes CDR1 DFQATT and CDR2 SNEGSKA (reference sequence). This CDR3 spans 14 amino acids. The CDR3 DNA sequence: TGCAGTGCTTCTAGCCGGGACGTGAACAATGAGCAGCTCTTC. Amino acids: CSASSRDVNNEQLF.

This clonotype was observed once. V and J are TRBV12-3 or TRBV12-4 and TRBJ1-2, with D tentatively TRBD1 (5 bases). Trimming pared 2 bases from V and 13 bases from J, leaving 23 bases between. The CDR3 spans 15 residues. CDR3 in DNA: TGTGCCAGCAGTTTAAGGTTCGAGACAGATCTATTACGCACCTTC. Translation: CASSLRFETDLLRTF.

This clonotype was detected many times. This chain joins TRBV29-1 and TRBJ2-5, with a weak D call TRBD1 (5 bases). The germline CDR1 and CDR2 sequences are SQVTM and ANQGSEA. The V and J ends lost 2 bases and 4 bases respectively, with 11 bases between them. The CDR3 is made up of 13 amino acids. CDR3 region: CSVETGAGETQYF. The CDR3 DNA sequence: TGCAGCGTTGAAACTGGGGCAGGAGAGACCCAGTACTTC.

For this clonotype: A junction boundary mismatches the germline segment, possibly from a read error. The CDR3 region is CACSRSAGGPGKHFF. The CDR3 region has the DNA TGTGCCTGCAGTCGCTCGGCGGGAGGGCCGGGTAAGCACTTCTTC. The chain links TRBV11-2 to TRBJ2-1; 9 bases line up with TRBD2. From germline, CDR1 is SGHAT and CDR2 FQNNGV. The CDR3 runs 15 residues.

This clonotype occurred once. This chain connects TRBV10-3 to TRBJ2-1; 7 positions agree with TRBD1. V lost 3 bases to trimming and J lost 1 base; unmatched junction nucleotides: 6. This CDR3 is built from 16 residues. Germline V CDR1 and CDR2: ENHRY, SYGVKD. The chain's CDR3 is CAISDPGTASYNEQFF. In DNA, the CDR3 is TGTGCCATCAGTGACCCTGGGACAGCTTCCTACAATGAGCAGTTCTTC.

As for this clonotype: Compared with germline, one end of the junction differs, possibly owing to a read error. The CDR3 nucleotides are TGTGCCAGCAGTTCCTACCGGGACAAGAACAGTGAAGCTTTCTTT. Encoded protein: CASSSYRDKNSEAFF. This chain connects TRBV27 to TRBJ1-1; D is perhaps TRBD1 (6 bases). CDR1 is MNHEY and CDR2 is SMNVEV in the germline V gene (reference sequence). The CDR3 has 15 residues.

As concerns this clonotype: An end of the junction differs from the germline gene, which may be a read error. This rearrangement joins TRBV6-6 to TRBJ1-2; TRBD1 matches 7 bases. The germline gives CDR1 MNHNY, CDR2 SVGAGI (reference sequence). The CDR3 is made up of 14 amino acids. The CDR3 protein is CASSYFEGANGYAF. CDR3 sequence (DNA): TGTGCCAGCAGTTACTTCGAGGGGGCTAATGGCTACGCCTTC.

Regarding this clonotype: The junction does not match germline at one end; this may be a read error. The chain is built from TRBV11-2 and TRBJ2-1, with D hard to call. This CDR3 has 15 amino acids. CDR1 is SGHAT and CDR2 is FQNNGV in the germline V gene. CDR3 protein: CVSSLDYGGWHGRFF. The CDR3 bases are TGTGTCAGCAGCTTAGATTACGGCGGTTGGCATGGGCGGTTCTTC. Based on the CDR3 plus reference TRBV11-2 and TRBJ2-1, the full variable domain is EAGVAQSPRYKIIEKRQSVAFWCNPISGHATLYWYQQILGQGPKLLIQFQNNGVVDDSQLPKDRFSAERLKGVDSTLKIQPAKLEDSAVYLCVSSLDYGGWHGRFFGPGTRLTVL.

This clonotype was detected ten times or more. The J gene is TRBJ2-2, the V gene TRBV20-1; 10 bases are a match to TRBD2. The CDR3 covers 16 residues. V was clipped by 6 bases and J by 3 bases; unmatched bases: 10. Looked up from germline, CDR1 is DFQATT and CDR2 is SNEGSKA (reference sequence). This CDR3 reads CSARGLAGVYTGELFF. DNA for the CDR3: TGCAGTGCCAGGGGGCTAGCGGGAGTTTACACCGGGGAGCTGTTTTTT.

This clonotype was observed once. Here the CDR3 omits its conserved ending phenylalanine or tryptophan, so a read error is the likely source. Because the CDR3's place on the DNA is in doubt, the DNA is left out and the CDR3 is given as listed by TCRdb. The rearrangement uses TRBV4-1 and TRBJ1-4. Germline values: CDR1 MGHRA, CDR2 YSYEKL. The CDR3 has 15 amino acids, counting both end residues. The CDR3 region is CASTGSYPTNEKLFL.

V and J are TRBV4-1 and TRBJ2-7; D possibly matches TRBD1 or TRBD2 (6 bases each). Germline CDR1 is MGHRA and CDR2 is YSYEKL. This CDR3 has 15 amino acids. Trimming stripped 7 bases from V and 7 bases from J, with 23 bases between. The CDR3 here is CASKQVVGGTWEQYF. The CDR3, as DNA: TGCGCCAGCAAGCAAGTCGTCGGGGGCACGTGGGAGCAGTACTTC.

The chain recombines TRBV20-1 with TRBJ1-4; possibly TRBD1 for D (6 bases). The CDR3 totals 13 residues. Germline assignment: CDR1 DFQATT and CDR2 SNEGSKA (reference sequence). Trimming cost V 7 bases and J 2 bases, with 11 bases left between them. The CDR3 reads CSVRGLTNEKLFF. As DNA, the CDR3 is TGCAGTGTCAGGGGTCTGACTAATGAAAAACTGTTTTTT.

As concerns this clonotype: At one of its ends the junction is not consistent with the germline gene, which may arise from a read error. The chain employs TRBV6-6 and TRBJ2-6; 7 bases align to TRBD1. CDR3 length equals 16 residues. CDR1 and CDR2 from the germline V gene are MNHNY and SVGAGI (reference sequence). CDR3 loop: CASSSRTGSRANILTF. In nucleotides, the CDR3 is TGTGCCAGCAGTTCCAGGACAGGATCTAGGGCCAACATCCTGACTTTC.